The sequence of this T cell receptor (beta chain) was determined in a study of siplizumab effects on memory and regulatory T cells. CDR3 length: 14 amino acids. The ends lost 5 bases at V and 4 bases at J; junction bases unmatched: 3. CDR1 is SGHTA, CDR2 FQGNSA, per germline. The data were produced by immunoSEQ multiplex PCR, yet TCRdb's version contains in-frame clones alone and is incomplete. The sample shows about 26,000 clones, roughly 88% of them seen only once. The sample consisted of memory CD4+ T cells sorted from blood. The chain joins TRBV7-2 to TRBJ1-5; 9 nucleotides align to TRBD1. The clonotype originates from a human donor in good health. For the CDR3, the DNA is TGTGCCAGCAGCCTACAGGGGGCTAATCAGCCCCAGCATTTT. This codes for CASSLQGANQPQHF.